This entry describes one T cell receptor beta chain. V was clipped by 3 bases and J by 2 bases; unmatched bases: 9. CDR1 is MNHEY, CDR2 SMNVEV, per germline (reference sequence). There are 19 residues in the CDR3. The PCR ran on 60 Vbeta and 13 Jbeta primers. Clones were sequenced by immunoSEQ multiplex PCR, and TCRdb holds only the in-frame ones, with some missing. The sample records almost 200,000 clones, more than 75% being singletons. This record belongs to a study of cytomegalovirus exposure and HLA in healthy donors. This chain uses TRBV27 with TRBJ2-5; 16 nucleotides match TRBD2. Sequenced sample: PBMCs. This receptor was obtained from a male donor in good health and CMV-seropositive. Here the CDR3 DNA reads TGTGCCAGCAGTTTTAGGGGGACTAGCGGGAGGGTCGTACAAGAGACCCAGTACTTC. Translation gives CASSFRGTSGRVVQETQYF.